The 20 T cell receptor beta chains presented below share a single source sample, sequenced in a study of Ad26.COV2.S vaccination and SARS-CoV-2 variants. The assay was immunoSEQ multiplex PCR, and TCRdb's table has in-frame clones only and misses some. The sample gives about 350,000 clones, roughly 91% of which show up once; around 5% is in the top ten. Stated treatment: roughly 18 received Ad26.COV2.S at low or high dose, single or two shots; roughly five received placebo; per-sample allocation not given. Following the first vaccine or placebo injection, samples were taken on day 63. This specimen was peripheral blood, taken in a trial of Ad26.COV2.S vaccine versus placebo. These receptors were obtained from a person between 18 and 65 years old who received the Ad26.COV2.S COVID-19 vaccine or a placebo.

The chain links TRBV14 to TRBJ2-1; D is undetermined. The germline V and J ends were trimmed by 1 base and 7 bases, with 8 bases remaining between them. The CDR3 is 13 residues long. Germline assignment: CDR1 SGHDN and CDR2 FVKESK. DNA of the CDR3: TGTGCCAGCAGCCAAGCAAGGTGGAATGAGCAGTTCTTC. This translates into CASSQARWNEQFF.

This clone was detected only once. J is TRBJ2-5 and V is TRBV6-2 or TRBV6-3; D possibly corresponds to TRBD1 (6 bases). V was trimmed by 2 bases and J by 4 bases, leaving 11 bases between them. CDR3 length: 14 amino acids. Per germline, CDR1 MNHEY and CDR2 SVGEGT. CDR3 in DNA: TGTGCCAGCAGTTACCAGGACAGACTAGAGACCCAGTACTTC. Its translation is CASSYQDRLETQYF.

This chain joins TRBV18 and TRBJ2-1; a possible D gene is TRBD1 (7 bases). Germline V lookup: CDR1 KGHSH, CDR2 LQKENI. The CDR3 loop spans 15 amino acids. Trimming pared 2 bases from V and 8 bases from J, leaving 16 bases between. In DNA, the CDR3 is TGTGCCAGCTCACCAGCCCAGGGGGGATTGGATGAGCAGTTCTTC. Translated: CASSPAQGGLDEQFF.

DNA of the CDR3: TGTGCCAGCAGTTTGCCCTTTGGGGGACAGGGGGAGACCCAGTACTTC. Translation: CASSLPFGGQGETQYF. This rearrangement joins TRBV28 to TRBJ2-5, with 10 positions matching TRBD1. After removal of 3 bases from V and 5 bases from J, the junction contained 9 bases not matched to a gene. This CDR3 has 16 residues. From germline, CDR1 is MDHEN and CDR2 SYDVKM.

This chain uses TRBV19 with TRBJ1-4; D unresolved. This CDR3 is 14 amino acids long. Between the trimmed V and J ends, which lost 6 bases and 0 bases, there was a span of 8 bases. Germline CDR1 and CDR2: LNHDA and SQIVND (reference sequence). In DNA form, the CDR3 reads TGTGCCAGTAGCCCAATTGCAACTAATGAAAAACTGTTTTTT. This encodes CASSPIATNEKLFF.

This chain links TRBV7-2 with TRBJ2-7; perhaps D is TRBD1 or TRBD2 (7 bases each). This CDR3 is 15 amino acids long. Germline V lookup: CDR1 SGHTA, CDR2 FQGNSA. The V end lost 4 bases, the J end lost 1 base, and 14 bases lay between the germline ends. DNA of the CDR3: TGTGCCAGCAGCTCCAGGGGGGGGAGTTCCTACGAGCAGTACTTC. It translates to CASSSRGGSSYEQYF.

This rearrangement joins TRBV7-2 to TRBJ1-6; TRBD1 matches at 9 bases. The CDR3 runs to 17 residues. V gave up 5 bases and J gave up 0 bases; unmatched junction bases: 5. Germline CDR1 and CDR2: SGHTA and FQGNSA. CDR3 coding DNA: TGTGCCAGCAGCCCATCACAGGGGGCCTCCTATAATTCACCCCTCCACTTT. Translated, it gives CASSPSQGASYNSPLHF.

This chain uses TRBV25-1 with TRBJ2-2; 7 nucleotides line up with TRBD1. Germline trimming cut 7 bases from V and 2 bases from J; bases unmatched to any gene: 4. The germline CDR1 and CDR2 sequences are MGHDK and SYGVNS. The CDR3 is made up of 14 amino acids. CDR3 in DNA: TGTGCCAGCACACGACAGGGAAACACCGGGGAGCTGTTTTTT. This encodes CASTRQGNTGELFF.

The chain has TRBV7-8 and TRBJ2-1, with 13 positions matching TRBD2. This CDR3 is 17 amino acids long. The V segment lost 5 bases and the J segment 7 bases; nucleotides outside the gene matches: 11. CDR1 is SGHVS and CDR2 is FQNEAQ in the germline V gene. CDR3 sequence reads: CASSRGLAGARLNEQFF. CDR3 in DNA: TGTGCCAGCAGCCGAGGACTAGCGGGAGCTAGGTTAAATGAGCAGTTCTTC. The variable domain in full, completed from reference TRBV7-8 and TRBJ2-1, reads GAGVSQSPRYKVAKRGQDVALRCDPISGHVSLFWYQQALGQGPEFLTYFQNEAQLDKSGLPSDRFFAERPEGSVSTLKIQRTQQEDSAVYLCASSRGLAGARLNEQFFGPGTRLTVL.

The V gene is TRBV2, the J gene TRBJ2-1, with no clear D. The CDR3 consists of 13 residues. V dropped 11 bases and J dropped 3 bases, with 14 bases sitting between them. Germline CDR1 reads SNHLY; CDR2 reads FYNNEI. DNA of the CDR3: TGTGCCTATAAGGTGGGGAACTACAATGAGCAGTTCTTC. This codes for CAYKVGNYNEQFF.

V and J are TRBV5-5 and TRBJ1-1, with 9 bases identical to TRBD1. This CDR3 is 17 amino acids long. V gave up 2 bases and J gave up 1 base; unmatched junction bases: 9. Germline-derived CDR1 and CDR2 are SGHKS and YYEKEE (reference sequence). This chain's CDR3 is CASSFSGTGTSNTEAFF. The CDR3 DNA reads as TGTGCCAGCAGCTTCTCCGGGACAGGGACCTCGAACACTGAAGCTTTCTTT. Supplemented by reference TRBV5-5 and TRBJ1-1, the full variable domain reads DAGVTQSPTHLIKTRGQQVTLRCSPISGHKSVSWYQQVLGQGPQFIFQYYEKEERGRGNFPDRFSARQFPNYSSELNVNALLLGDSALYLCASSFSGTGTSNTEAFFGQGTRLTVV.

This clone was seen once. CDR3 protein: CSGLVGNEQYF. In DNA form, the CDR3 reads TGCAGTGGATTGGTAGGCAACGAGCAGTACTTC. The J gene is TRBJ2-7, the V gene TRBV29-1; D gene unclear. Per the germline V gene, CDR1 is SQVTM and CDR2 is ANQGSEA. CDR3 length equals 11 residues.

This clone has just one count. This rearrangement joins TRBV7-9 to TRBJ2-5; TRBD1 aligns across 7 bases. V trimming: 6 bases; J trimming: 3 bases; junction bases outside the gene matches: 7. The CDR3 has 14 amino acids. Germline assignment: CDR1 SEHNR and CDR2 FQNEAQ (reference sequence). The DNA of the CDR3 is TGTGCCAGCAGACCAGGGACAGCCAAAGAGACCCAGTACTTC. This translates into CASRPGTAKETQYF.

The gene calls are TRBV5-1 and TRBJ2-4; TRBD2 is a possible D gene (5 bases). V lost 0 bases, J lost 7 bases, and 11 bases lay in between. In germline, CDR1 is SGHRS, CDR2 YFSETQ. The CDR3 spans 14 residues. CDR3 sequence (DNA): TGCGCCAGCAGCTTGGCGGGATCTAATAACATTCAGTACTTC. It encodes CASSLAGSNNIQYF.

A single count supports this clone. J is TRBJ2-1 and V is TRBV18; a possible D gene is TRBD2 (6 bases). Trimming stripped 1 base from V and 4 bases from J, with 14 bases between. CDR1 KGHSH and CDR2 LQKENI come from the germline V gene. The CDR3 has 16 residues. The CDR3 DNA follows: TGTGCCAGCTCACCACGGACGGGAGCGGCATACAATGAGCAGTTCTTC. This translates into CASSPRTGAAYNEQFF.

The chain joins TRBV4-1 to TRBJ2-2, with 14 bases matching TRBD2. Germline lookup yields CDR1 MGHRA and CDR2 YSYEKL. The CDR3 extends over 18 amino acids. Trimming removed 2 bases from V and 8 bases from J; junction bases left unmatched: 10. This CDR3 is CASSQSGLAGEYFGELFF. The CDR3 DNA reads TGCGCCAGCAGCCAATCGGGACTAGCGGGAGAATACTTTGGGGAGCTGTTTTTT.

The V call is TRBV7-2, the J call TRBJ2-7, with 7 nucleotides matching TRBD1. Germline lookup yields CDR1 SGHTA and CDR2 FQGNSA. The CDR3 extends over 13 amino acids. Germline trimming cut 2 bases from V and 6 bases from J; bases unmatched to any gene: 4. The CDR3 sequence is CASSLRQGFEQYF. CDR3 coding DNA: TGTGCCAGCAGCTTAAGACAGGGCTTCGAGCAGTACTTC. The variable domain in full, with the rest retrieved from reference TRBV7-2 and TRBJ2-7, is GAGVSQSPSNKVTEKGKDVELRCDPISGHTALYWYRQSLGQGLEFLIYFQGNSAPDKSGLPSDRFSAERTGGSVSTLTIQRTQQEDSAVYLCASSLRQGFEQYFGPGTRLTVT.

The chain joins TRBV7-9 to TRBJ1-3; a possible D gene is TRBD1 (5 bases). CDR1 SEHNR and CDR2 FQNEAQ come from the germline V gene (reference sequence). V gave up 4 bases and J gave up 1 base, with 8 bases separating them. The CDR3 totals 14 residues. This CDR3 is CASSSRESGNTIYF. Written as DNA, the CDR3 is TGTGCCAGCAGCTCCAGGGAATCTGGAAACACCATATATTTT.

V gene TRBV20-1 combines with J gene TRBJ2-4; 9 bases fit TRBD2. The V and J ends lost 3 bases and 5 bases, in that order; junction bases with no gene match: 8. CDR3 length equals 15 residues. The germline gives CDR1 DFQATT, CDR2 SNEGSKA (reference sequence). The CDR3 coding sequence is TGCAGTGCTAGTGGCGGGAGGGCTTTACAAAACATTCAGTACTTC. As protein: CSASGGRALQNIQYF.

V is TRBV5-1 and J is TRBJ1-3; TRBD1 aligns across 8 bases. CDR3 length equals 15 residues. The V and J ends lost 4 bases and 2 bases, in that order; junction bases with no gene match: 5. Per the germline V gene, CDR1 is SGHRS and CDR2 is YFSETQ. CDR3 nucleotides: TGCGCCAGCAGCCCCTGGACAGGGCCTGGAAACACCATATATTTT. Protein product: CASSPWTGPGNTIYF.